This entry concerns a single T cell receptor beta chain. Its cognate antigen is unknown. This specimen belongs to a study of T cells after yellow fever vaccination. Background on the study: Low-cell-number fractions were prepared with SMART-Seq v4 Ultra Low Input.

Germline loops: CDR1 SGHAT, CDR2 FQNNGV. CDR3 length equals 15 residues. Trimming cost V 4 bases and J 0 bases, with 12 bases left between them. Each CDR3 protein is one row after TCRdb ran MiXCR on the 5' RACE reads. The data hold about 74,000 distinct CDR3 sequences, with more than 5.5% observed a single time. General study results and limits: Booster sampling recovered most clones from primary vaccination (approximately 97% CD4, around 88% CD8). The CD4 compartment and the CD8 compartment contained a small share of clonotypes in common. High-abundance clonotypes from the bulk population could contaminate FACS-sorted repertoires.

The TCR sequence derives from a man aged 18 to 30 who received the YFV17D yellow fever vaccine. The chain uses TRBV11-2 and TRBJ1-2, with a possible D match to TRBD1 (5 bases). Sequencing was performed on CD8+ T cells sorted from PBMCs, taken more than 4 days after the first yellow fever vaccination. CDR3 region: CASSSRDTTNYGYTF. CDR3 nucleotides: TGTGCCAGCAGCTCCAGGGATACCACTAACTATGGCTACACCTTC.